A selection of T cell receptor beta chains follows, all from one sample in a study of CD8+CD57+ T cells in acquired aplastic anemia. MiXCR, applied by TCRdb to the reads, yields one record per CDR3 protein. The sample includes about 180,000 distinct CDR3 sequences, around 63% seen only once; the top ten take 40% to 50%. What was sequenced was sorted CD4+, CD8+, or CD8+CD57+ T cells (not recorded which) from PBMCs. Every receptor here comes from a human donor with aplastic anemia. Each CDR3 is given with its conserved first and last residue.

CSAQGAYGYTF | TRBJ1-2 | TRBV29-1
CASSPGTSTDTQYF | TRBJ2-3 | TRBV6-5
CASSPGFGNEQFF | TRBJ2-1 | TRBV6-5
CASSLSRVGTGRETQYF | TRBJ2-5 | TRBV11-2
CASSPGAVGTQIYGYTF | TRBJ1-2 | TRBV5-4
CASSLGRGLLSPLHF | TRBJ1-6 | TRBV7-6
CASSLDRSLNSYEQYF | TRBJ2-7 | TRBV7-9
CASSESTDTQYF | TRBJ2-3 | TRBV7-2
CASSKREGNYEQYF | TRBJ2-7 | TRBV12-3/TRBV12-4
CASSFGRGAYEQYF | TRBJ2-7 | TRBV5-5
CASSLKGNRGTGELFF | TRBJ2-2 | TRBV5-6
CATSGTRLNEQFF | TRBJ2-1 | TRBV24-1
CACSRDPNYGYTF | TRBJ1-2 | TRBV2
CASGWGSGELFF | TRBJ2-2 | TRBV12-5
CSATDRVAYNEQFF | TRBJ2-1 | TRBV20-1
CASSYIGNSGELFF | TRBJ2-2 | TRBV6-2/TRBV6-3
CSAGRDGAGKTQYF | TRBJ2-5 | TRBV20-1
CSAVRDRNQPQHF | TRBJ1-5 | TRBV20-1
CASSGGLAGIAETQYF | TRBJ2-5 | TRBV9
CASSADLAGLDEQYF | TRBJ2-7 | TRBV25-1
CSVANYPGAGANEQFF | TRBJ2-1 | TRBV29-1
CSVTKRGGAEDTQYF | TRBJ2-3 | TRBV29-1
CATSRDPRPYEQYF | TRBJ2-7 | TRBV15
CASSLGLGLNTEAFF | TRBJ1-1 | TRBV25-1
CASSQDGRLRTFGNTIYF | TRBJ1-3 | TRBV14
CASSTQGWEAKNIQYF | TRBJ2-4 | TRBV7-2
CASSEGGQLNTGELFF | TRBJ2-2 | TRBV2
CASTEGHNYGYTF | TRBJ1-2 | TRBV2
CSASGQGTYEQYF | TRBJ2-7 | TRBV20-1
CASSPNRPGTGELFF | TRBJ2-2 | TRBV19
CASSLRRKREKLFF | TRBJ1-4 | TRBV12-3/TRBV12-4
CASSVYDRRGDGYTF | TRBJ1-2 | TRBV5-1
CATLEDSHSNQPQHF | TRBJ1-5 | TRBV24-1
CASRGERSSYEQYF | TRBJ2-7 | TRBV10-3